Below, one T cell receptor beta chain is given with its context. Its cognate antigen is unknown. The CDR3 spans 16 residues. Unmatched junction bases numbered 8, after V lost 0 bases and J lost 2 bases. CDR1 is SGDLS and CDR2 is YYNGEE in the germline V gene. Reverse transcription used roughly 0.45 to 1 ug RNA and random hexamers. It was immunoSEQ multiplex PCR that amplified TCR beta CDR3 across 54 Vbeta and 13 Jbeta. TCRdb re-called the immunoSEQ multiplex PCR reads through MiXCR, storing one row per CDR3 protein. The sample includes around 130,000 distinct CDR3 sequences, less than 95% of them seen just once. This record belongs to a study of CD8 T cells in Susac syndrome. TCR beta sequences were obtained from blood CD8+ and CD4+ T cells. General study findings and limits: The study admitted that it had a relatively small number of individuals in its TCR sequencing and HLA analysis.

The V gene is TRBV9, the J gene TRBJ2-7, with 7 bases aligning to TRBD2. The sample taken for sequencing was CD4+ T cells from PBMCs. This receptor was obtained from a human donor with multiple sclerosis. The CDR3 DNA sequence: TGTGCCAGCAGCGTAGCTGGGGGGGGAGCCCCCTACGAGCAGTACTTC. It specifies CASSVAGGGAPYEQYF.